Each of the 31 T cell receptor beta chains below was sequenced from the same sample in a study of CD8 T cells in ankylosing spondylitis (dated by TCRdb to the late 2010s). The library came from 5' RACE. Sequenced on an Illumina HiSeq 2500. The public sequencing data were trimmed at Q25 with fastp and processed into clonotypes with MiXCR by TCRdb, which kept only in-frame beta chains. Every distinct CDR3 protein forms one entry, paired with its most common genes and DNA. The sample data list 200,000 to 250,000 distinct CDR3 sequences, and 30% to 40% of these were observed just once. In total, the top ten clones hold roughly 4.2% of the sample. Sequenced: blood, either unsorted or a sorted T cell fraction (not recorded which). All receptors come from a male donor with ankylosing spondylitis or in good health (not recorded which).

The chain has TRBV20-1 and TRBJ2-3; D remains unclear. Germline CDR1 is DFQATT and CDR2 is SNEGSKA (reference sequence). V gave up 3 bases and J gave up 4 bases, with 8 bases separating them. The CDR3 runs to 12 residues. CDR3 sequence: CSARAPPDTQYF. As DNA, the CDR3 is TGCAGTGCTAGGGCCCCTCCAGATACGCAGTATTTT.

This clonotype was observed a handful of times. V gene TRBV20-1 combines with J gene TRBJ2-3; D gene unclear. V was shortened by 6 bases and J by 4 bases, with 11 bases between the two germline ends. The CDR3 totals 12 residues. Germline-derived CDR1 and CDR2 are DFQATT and SNEGSKA (reference sequence). DNA for the CDR3: TGCAGTGCGGGGAAGGGTGCAGATACGCAGTATTTT. Protein product: CSAGKGADTQYF.

This clonotype has more than one count but fewer than ten. The V gene is TRBV4-1, the J gene TRBJ1-5, with D perhaps TRBD1 (5 bases). The length of the CDR3 is 15 residues. The ends were cut back, 0 bases at V and 7 bases at J, with 13 bases in the middle. Per germline, CDR1 MGHRA and CDR2 YSYEKL. CDR3 sequence reads: CASSQDGGGRQPQHF. CDR3 in DNA: TGCGCCAGCAGCCAAGATGGGGGGGGACGACAGCCCCAGCATTTT.

The rearrangement uses TRBV20-1 and TRBJ2-6; D unresolved. Germline CDR1 DFQATT, CDR2 SNEGSKA (reference sequence). Trimming pared 0 bases from V and 0 bases from J, leaving 15 bases between. CDR3 length: 18 residues. The CDR3 sequence is CSARDPRKTTSGANVLTF. CDR3 nucleotide sequence: TGCAGTGCTAGAGATCCCCGAAAAACCACCTCTGGGGCCAACGTCCTGACTTTC.

This chain links TRBV4-1 with TRBJ2-5; the match to TRBD1 covers 10 bases. The germline CDR1 and CDR2 sequences are MGHRA and YSYEKL. After removal of 4 bases from V and 5 bases from J, the junction contained 4 bases not matched to a gene. The CDR3 covers 14 residues. The CDR3 bases are TGCGCCAGCAGCCGCCGGGACAGGGGTGAGACCCAGTACTTC. Residues: CASSRRDRGETQYF.

This clonotype was observed many times. The chain combines TRBV20-1 with TRBJ1-1, with D possibly being TRBD1 (5 bases). Trimming removed 6 bases from V and 5 bases from J, with 16 bases in between. CDR1 is DFQATT, CDR2 SNEGSKA, per germline (reference sequence). The CDR3 sequence is 13 residues long. CDR3 protein: CSARDAHGTEAFF. CDR3 coding DNA: TGCAGTGCCCGGGACGCCCATGGGACTGAAGCTTTCTTT.

The sample holds a few counts of this clonotype. This chain joins TRBV28 and TRBJ2-7; either TRBD1 or TRBD2 may fit D (5 bases each). V shed 5 bases and J shed 2 bases, with 13 bases lying between them. This CDR3 has 14 amino acids. CDR1 MDHEN and CDR2 SYDVKM come from the germline V gene. The CDR3 is CASSASGGTYEQYF. The CDR3 DNA follows: TGTGCCAGCAGTGCCTCTGGGGGAACCTACGAGCAGTACTTC. Full variable domain (rest looked up from reference TRBV28 and TRBJ2-7): DVKVTQSSRYLVKRTGEKVFLECVQDMDHENMFWYRQDPGLGLRLIYFSYDVKMKEKGDIPEGYSVSREKKERFSLILESASTNQTSMYLCASSASGGTYEQYFGPGTRLTVT.

The rearrangement joins TRBV4-2 to TRBJ2-1; maybe TRBD1 (6 bases). Germline values: CDR1 LGHNA, CDR2 YNFKEQ. The CDR3 spans 21 residues. V lost 4 bases and J lost 0, with 28 bases in between. In nucleotides, the CDR3 is TGTGCCAGCAGCCCCCAGGGGTCCCGCCTGGTCCTACACCACTCCTACAATGAGCAGTTCTTC. Translating it yields CASSPQGSRLVLHHSYNEQFF.

J is TRBJ2-5 and V is TRBV5-1; D uncertain. The CDR3 has 13 residues. V lost 4 bases to trimming and J lost 0 bases, with 7 bases between them. In germline, CDR1 is SGHRS, CDR2 YFSETQ. The CDR3 bases are TGCGCCAGCAGCCTTAAGTACCAAGAGACCCAGTACTTC. Translating it yields CASSLKYQETQYF.

A few counts support this clonotype. J is TRBJ2-5 and V is TRBV6-1, with D perhaps matching TRBD1 (5 bases). CDR1 and CDR2 (germline): MNHNS, SASEGT. This CDR3 region has 12 residues. V was trimmed by 0 bases and J by 6 bases, leaving 5 bases between them. CDR3 sequence reads: CASSEAGQTQYF. CDR3 nucleotide sequence: TGTGCCAGCAGTGAAGCGGGGCAGACCCAGTACTTC.

This clonotype turned up a few times. The rearrangement links TRBV20-1 to TRBJ2-1; D gene uncertain. With 7 bases removed from V and 0 bases from J, the gap between germline ends came to 19 bases. The CDR3 has 16 amino acids. Per germline, CDR1 DFQATT and CDR2 SNEGSKA (reference sequence). The CDR3 sequence is CSDSSMDASSYNEQFF. The CDR3 DNA is TGCAGTGACTCCAGCATGGACGCCAGCTCCTACAATGAGCAGTTCTTC.

The rearrangement uses TRBV11-2 and TRBJ2-5; D perhaps matches TRBD1 (6 bases). The germline V and J ends were trimmed by 5 bases and 5 bases, with 15 bases remaining between them. There are 14 residues in the CDR3. The germline V gene has CDR1 SGHAT and CDR2 FQNNGV. CDR3 nucleotides: TGTGCCAGCAGCAAAACCTACAGGGCGGAGACCCAGTACTTC. This codes for CASSKTYRAETQYF.

This chain connects TRBV10-2 to TRBJ2-5, with TRBD1 matching 11 bases. Germline V gene data show CDR1 as WSHSY and CDR2 as SAAADI. CDR3 length: 14 residues. V shed 6 bases, J shed 6 bases, and the junction held 6 bases outside the gene matches. The CDR3 region is CASRPGQGVKTQYF. As DNA, the CDR3 is TGCGCCAGCAGACCGGGACAGGGGGTGAAGACCCAGTACTTC.

This clonotype was detected a few times. The chain has TRBV7-2 and TRBJ1-5; D uncertain. The CDR3 covers 12 residues. The V and J ends lost 5 bases and 7 bases respectively, with 9 bases between them. Germline CDR1 and CDR2: SGHTA and FQGNSA. This chain's CDR3 is CASSMPFQPQHF. CDR3 DNA sequence: TGTGCCAGCAGCATGCCATTCCAGCCCCAGCATTTT.

This clonotype was observed a few times. The chain combines TRBV7-9 with TRBJ2-7; 7 bases map to TRBD1. Germline trimming cut 5 bases from V and 5 bases from J; bases unmatched to any gene: 9. CDR1 SEHNR and CDR2 FQNEAQ come from the germline V gene (reference sequence). The CDR3 extends over 14 amino acids. DNA for the CDR3: TGTGCCAGCAGCACGACAGGGAGTATCCACGAGCAGTACTTC. Translation gives CASSTTGSIHEQYF. Filled out from reference TRBV7-9 and TRBJ2-7, the complete variable domain reads DTGVSQNPRHKITKRGQNVTFRCDPISEHNRLYWYRQTLGQGPEFLTYFQNEAQLEKSRLLSDRFSAERPKGSFSTLEIQRTEQGDSAMYLCASSTTGSIHEQYFGPGTRLTVT.

The J gene is TRBJ2-3, the V gene TRBV3-1, with D hard to call. The CDR3 sequence is 15 residues long. Germline CDR1 is LGHDT and CDR2 is YNNKEL (reference sequence). V lost 1 base to trimming and J lost 6 bases, with 14 bases between them. This CDR3 reads CASSQVASPVDTQYF. The CDR3, as DNA: TGTGCCAGCAGCCAAGTAGCCTCCCCTGTTGATACGCAGTATTTT.

This clonotype was seen more than once but under ten times. V and J are TRBV7-6 and TRBJ1-5; D call uncertain. The germline V gene encodes CDR1 SGHVS and CDR2 FNYEAQ. V lost 5 bases and J lost 2, with 13 bases in between. There are 15 residues in the CDR3. The CDR3, as DNA: TGTGCCAGCAGCCCATCCCCGACCGGCAATCAGCCCCAGCATTTT. This codes for CASSPSPTGNQPQHF.

Comment on this clonotype: Since no conserved phenylalanine or tryptophan closes the CDR3, a read error is the likely cause. The chain combines TRBV6-5 with TRBJ1-3; no firm D call. The V end lost 0 bases, the J end lost 0 bases, and 9 bases lay between the germline ends. This CDR3 contains 16 residues. Germline-derived CDR1 and CDR2 are MNHEY and SVGAGI. The CDR3, as DNA: TGTGCCAGCAGTTACTCCCTGGAGATCTCTGGAAACACCATATATTTG. Its translation is CASSYSLEISGNTIYL.

This clonotype was detected a few times. The rearrangement uses TRBV15 and TRBJ2-7; TRBD1 matches at 7 bases. The CDR3 is 16 residues long. V lost 2 bases and J lost 3; bases outside the gene matches: 10. The germline V gene has CDR1 LNHNV and CDR2 YYDKDF (reference sequence). The CDR3 region has the DNA TGTGCCACCAGCAGAAGTACTACAGGGGCCTACTACGAGCAGTACTTC. Residues: CATSRSTTGAYYEQYF.

This clonotype was observed a few times. The J gene is TRBJ2-1, the V gene TRBV5-1; TRBD1 matches 11 bases. V dropped 4 bases and J dropped 9; count of bases not matched to a gene: 6. Germline CDR1 is SGHRS and CDR2 is YFSETQ. The CDR3 extends over 14 amino acids. Written as DNA, the CDR3 is TGCGCCAGCAGCCCCGGACAGGGGGCGGGTGAGCAGTTCTTC. Protein sequence: CASSPGQGAGEQFF.

The J gene is TRBJ2-7, the V gene TRBV7-6; 10 nucleotides align to TRBD1. With V trimmed by 5 bases and J by 5 bases, 12 bases remained unmatched. The CDR3 spans 16 residues. Germline V gene sequence: CDR1 SGHVS, CDR2 FNYEAQ. CDR3 in amino acids: CASSPRVRQGADEQYF. The CDR3 DNA follows: TGTGCCAGCAGCCCGCGGGTTCGACAGGGGGCTGACGAGCAGTACTTC.

This clonotype was counted between two and nine times. The J gene is TRBJ2-1, the V gene TRBV6-4, with 12 bases aligning to TRBD2. This CDR3 contains 17 residues. The V segment lost 6 bases and the J segment 4 bases; nucleotides outside the gene matches: 10. Germline CDR1 MRHNA, CDR2 SNTAGT. CDR3 nucleotide sequence: TGTGCCAGCAGCCCATACACTAGCGGGGGGTCTTACAATGAGCAGTTCTTC. This codes for CASSPYTSGGSYNEQFF.

This clonotype was counted ten times or more. This chain uses TRBV10-3 with TRBJ1-2; tentative D call: TRBD1 (5 bases). Germline V CDR1 and CDR2: ENHRY, SYGVKD. The CDR3 sequence is 12 residues long. V gave up 2 bases and J gave up 4 bases, with 5 bases separating them. The CDR3 sequence: CAISEGGYGYTF. CDR3 bases: TGTGCCATCAGTGAGGGGGGCTATGGCTACACCTTC.

This clonotype was counted a few times. The rearrangement links TRBV5-5 to TRBJ1-6; no clear D. This CDR3 is 15 amino acids long. Germline CDR1 and CDR2: SGHKS and YYEKEE (reference sequence). V was trimmed by 2 bases and J by 8 bases, leaving 14 bases between them. This CDR3 reads CASSFGGNRYSPLHF. The CDR3 DNA sequence: TGTGCCAGCAGCTTTGGTGGGAACAGATATTCACCCCTCCACTTT.

The chain joins TRBV7-2 to TRBJ1-4, with D possibly TRBD1 on 6 matching bases. Germline assignment: CDR1 SGHTA and CDR2 FQGNSA. CDR3 length: 12 amino acids. The ends were cut back, 5 bases at V and 8 bases at J, with 9 bases in the middle. CDR3 in amino acids: CASSIQGEKLFF. For the CDR3, the DNA is TGTGCCAGCAGCATCCAGGGGGAAAAACTGTTTTTT.

This clonotype was seen more than once but under ten times. The rearrangement joins TRBV12-3 or TRBV12-4 to TRBJ2-7, with a possible D match to TRBD1 (5 bases). The CDR3 contains 12 residues. With 6 bases removed from V and 1 base from J, the gap between germline ends came to 7 bases. The CDR3 here is CASSRVSYEQYF. CDR3 DNA sequence: TGTGCCAGCAGCAGGGTTTCCTACGAGCAGTACTTC.

The rearrangement uses TRBV11-2 and TRBJ2-1, with 10 bases fitting TRBD1. The CDR3 is made up of 17 amino acids. Germline loops: CDR1 SGHAT, CDR2 FQNNGV. Trimming took 5 bases from V and 7 from J; bases not matched to a gene: 14. This chain's CDR3 is CASSPKTGTGAFNEQFF. The DNA of the CDR3 is TGTGCCAGCAGCCCCAAGACAGGGACAGGGGCTTTTAATGAGCAGTTCTTC.

Only one count was recorded for this clonotype. V usage is TRBV27 and J usage is TRBJ1-2, with 8 bases that match TRBD1. Germline V CDR1 and CDR2: MNHEY, SMNVEV (reference sequence). This CDR3 is 15 amino acids long. J gave up 5 bases and V 5 bases, and 10 bases lay outside the gene matches. This chain's CDR3 is CASSRSDRGLYGYTF. CDR3 nucleotide sequence: TGTGCCAGCAGTAGGTCAGACAGGGGCCTTTATGGCTACACCTTC.

In DNA, the CDR3 is TGTGCCAGCAGCTCAGGCCTCTCTAGCGTAACAGATACGCAGTATTTT. Residues: CASSSGLSSVTDTQYF. V is TRBV9 and J is TRBJ2-3; TRBD2 might be the D (6 bases). Germline CDR1 SGDLS, CDR2 YYNGEE. The CDR3 length is 16 residues. Trimming stripped 4 bases from V and 3 bases from J, with 18 bases between.

The gene calls are TRBV27 and TRBJ2-2; either TRBD1 or TRBD2 may fit D (6 bases each). Germline V gives CDR1 MNHEY, CDR2 SMNVEV (reference sequence). CDR3 length: 15 amino acids. V gave up 8 bases and J gave up 5 bases, with 18 bases separating them. The CDR3 region is CASQSRRGYTGELFF. For the CDR3, the DNA is TGTGCCAGCCAGTCCCGGAGGGGGTATACCGGGGAGCTGTTTTTT.

The V and J genes are TRBV25-1 and TRBJ1-2; 7 bases line up with TRBD1. The CDR3 loop spans 15 amino acids. Trimming removed 6 bases from V and 1 base from J; junction bases left unmatched: 8. The germline V gene encodes CDR1 MGHDK and CDR2 SYGVNS. CDR3 amino acids: CASSPGGPDNYGYTF. The CDR3 coding sequence is TGTGCCAGCAGCCCAGGGGGTCCGGATAACTATGGCTACACCTTC.